This is a list of T cell receptor beta chains from one sample in a study of cytomegalovirus exposure and HLA in healthy donors. This table comes from immunoSEQ multiplex PCR, and its TCRdb copy is limited to in-frame clones, with some not included. The repertoire includes 150,000 to 180,000 clones, 70% to 80% of them detected once, and roughly 7.7% sits in the top ten. Sequencing used PBMCs. The receptor source for this set is a young man in good health and CMV-seropositive. Each CDR3 is given with its conserved first and last residue. D genes are given only for firm matches. Where a row states a size, it is once, few, many or the class of an expanded clone; other rows omit it.

clone_size	v_call	d_call	j_call	cdr3_nt	cdr3_aa
.	TRBV4-2	TRBD1	TRBJ1-5	TGTGCCAGCAGCCAAGCCCGGACAGGGGGCGGCAATCAGCCCCAGCATTTT	CASSQARTGGGNQPQHF
once	TRBV27	TRBD1	TRBJ1-3	TGTGCCAGCAGACACACAGGGGGCTCTGGAAACACCATATATTTT	CASRHTGGSGNTIYF
few	TRBV6-6	.	TRBJ1-1	TGTGCCAGCAGCCCCACAGGGCTCGGGACTGAAGCTTTCTTT	CASSPTGLGTEAFF
.	TRBV21-1	.	TRBJ2-5	TGTGCCAGCAGCAACGAGCGGGGGGGCAAGGAGACCCAGTACTTC	CASSNERGGKETQYF
.	TRBV2	.	TRBJ2-3	TGTGCCAGCAGGCGCGACAGGAACCCCACAGATACGCAGTATTTT	CASRRDRNPTDTQYF
.	TRBV6-6	.	TRBJ2-5	TGTGCCAGCCACCCCGCCCAACAGGATATGGGGGAGACCCAGTACTTC	CASHPAQQDMGETQYF
.	TRBV15	TRBD1	TRBJ1-5	TGTGCCACCAGCAGGCGCACAGGGGGAAGCAATCAGCCCCAGCATTTT	CATSRRTGGSNQPQHF
.	TRBV19	.	TRBJ1-1	TGTGCCAGTAGTGCGGGGGCGCGAACTGAAGCTTTCTTT	CASSAGARTEAFF
.	TRBV28	.	TRBJ1-5	TGTGCCAGCAGGGCAGGGGTTTCATCCCGGCCCCAGCATTTT	CASRAGVSSRPQHF
.	TRBV13	.	TRBJ2-1	TGTGCCAGCAGCTTAGGCACGAGCCGTCGGCAGTTCTTC	CASSLGTSRRQFF
.	TRBV7-9	TRBD1	TRBJ1-4	TGTGCCAGCAGCTTAGCCGGGACAGGGGGCAAAAAACTGTTTTTT	CASSLAGTGGKKLFF
.	TRBV6-1	.	TRBJ1-5	TGTGCCAGCAGAAAGGGGCAGTTCGATCAGCCCCAGCATTTT	CASRKGQFDQPQHF
.	TRBV4-3	TRBD1	TRBJ2-7	TGCGCCAGCAGCCAAGGCCTTTCGACAGGGGTTGCCTACGAGCAGTACTTC	CASSQGLSTGVAYEQYF
.	TRBV19	.	TRBJ1-5	TGTGCCAGTAGTATTGCGGGACGGAGTAGACAGCCCCAGCATTTT	CASSIAGRSRQPQHF
.	TRBV7-9	.	TRBJ2-7	TGTGCCAGCAGCTTAGGAACAGACGAGCAGTACTTC	CASSLGTDEQYF
.	TRBV28	.	TRBJ2-7	TGTGCCAGCAGTTTATCCGGGGGACAGCAAAACGAGCAGTACTTC	CASSLSGGQQNEQYF
.	TRBV27	TRBD2	TRBJ2-1	TGTGCCAGCAGTTTACTTGGGACTAGCGGGAGCAATGAGCAGTTCTTC	CASSLLGTSGSNEQFF
.	TRBV6-1	TRBD1	TRBJ1-3	TGTGCCAGCAGTGAAGAATCCTCGGGACAGCTGCGCTCTGGAAACACCATATATTTT	CASSEESSGQLRSGNTIYF
.	TRBV18	TRBD1	TRBJ1-3	TGTGCCAGCTCACCTGGGGACAGGGCCTTGGCTGGAAACACCATATATTTT	CASSPGDRALAGNTIYF
.	TRBV6-5	.	TRBJ1-5	TGTGCCAGCAGTTACTCGGGGGGGGTCAATCAGCCCCAGCATTTT	CASSYSGGVNQPQHF
.	TRBV7-7	TRBD1	TRBJ2-5	TGTGCCAGCAGGCCCGAACCAGGGGGCGTGGAGACCCAGTACTTC	CASRPEPGGVETQYF
.	TRBV5-6	TRBD2	TRBJ2-7	TGTGCCAGCAGCTTGGCCGGGGGGACCGGCGAGCAGTACTTC	CASSLAGGTGEQYF